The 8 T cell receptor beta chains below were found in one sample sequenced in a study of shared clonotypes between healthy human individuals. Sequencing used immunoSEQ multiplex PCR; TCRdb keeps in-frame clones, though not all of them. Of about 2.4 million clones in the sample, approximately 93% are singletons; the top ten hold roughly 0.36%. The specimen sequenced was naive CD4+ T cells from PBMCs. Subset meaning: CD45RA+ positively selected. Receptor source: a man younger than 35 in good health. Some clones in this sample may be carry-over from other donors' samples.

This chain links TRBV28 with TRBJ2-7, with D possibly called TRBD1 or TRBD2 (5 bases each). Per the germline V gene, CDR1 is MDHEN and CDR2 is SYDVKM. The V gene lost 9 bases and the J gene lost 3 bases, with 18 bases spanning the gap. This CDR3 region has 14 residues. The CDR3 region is CASSGASTLYEQYF. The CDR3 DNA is TGTGCCAGTTCCGGGGCTTCCACTCTCTACGAGCAGTACTTC.

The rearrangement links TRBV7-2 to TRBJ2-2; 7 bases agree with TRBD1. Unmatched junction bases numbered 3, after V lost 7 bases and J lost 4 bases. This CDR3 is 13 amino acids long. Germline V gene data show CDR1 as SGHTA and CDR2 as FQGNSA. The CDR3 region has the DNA TGTGCCAGCACGGGACAGTTCACCGGGGAGCTGTTTTTT. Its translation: CASTGQFTGELFF.

Here the CDR3 DNA reads TGTGCCAGCAGTTTAATAGCGGTCTCCTACAATGAGCAGTTCTTC. It yields the protein CASSLIAVSYNEQFF. The V gene is TRBV28, the J gene TRBJ2-1; D might be TRBD2 (6 bases). The CDR3 extends over 15 amino acids. V was clipped by 2 bases and J by 0 bases, with 8 bases between them. Germline V CDR1 and CDR2: MDHEN, SYDVKM.

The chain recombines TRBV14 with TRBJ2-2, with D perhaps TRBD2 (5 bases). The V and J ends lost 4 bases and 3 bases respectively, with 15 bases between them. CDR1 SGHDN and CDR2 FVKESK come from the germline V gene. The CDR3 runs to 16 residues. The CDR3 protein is CASSRGVGVHTGELFF. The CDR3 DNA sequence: TGTGCCAGCAGCCGGGGAGTGGGAGTACACACCGGGGAGCTGTTTTTT.

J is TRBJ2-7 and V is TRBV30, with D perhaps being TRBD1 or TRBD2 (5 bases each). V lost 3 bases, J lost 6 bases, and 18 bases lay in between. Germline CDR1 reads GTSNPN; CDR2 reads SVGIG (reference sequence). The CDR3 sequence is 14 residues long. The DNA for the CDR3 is TGTGCCTGGAGGCTTGGGACCTCCTTGGGCGAGCAGTACTTC. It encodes CAWRLGTSLGEQYF.

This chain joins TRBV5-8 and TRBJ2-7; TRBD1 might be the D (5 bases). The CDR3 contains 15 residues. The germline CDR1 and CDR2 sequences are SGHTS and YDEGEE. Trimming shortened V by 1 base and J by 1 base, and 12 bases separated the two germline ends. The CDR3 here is CASSLQGFGSYEQYF. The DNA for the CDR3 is TGTGCCAGCAGCTTGCAGGGCTTCGGTTCCTACGAGCAGTACTTC. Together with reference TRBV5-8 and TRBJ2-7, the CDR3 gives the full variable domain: EAGVTQSPTHLIKTRGQQATLRCSPISGHTSVYWYQQALGLGLQFLLWYDEGEERNRGNFPPRFSGRQFPNYSSELNVNALELEDSALYLCASSLQGFGSYEQYFGPGTRLTVT.

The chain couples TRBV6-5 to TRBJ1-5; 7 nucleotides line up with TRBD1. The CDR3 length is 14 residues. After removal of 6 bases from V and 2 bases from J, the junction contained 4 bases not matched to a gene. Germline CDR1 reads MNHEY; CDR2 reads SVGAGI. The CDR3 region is CASRRQGRNQPQHF. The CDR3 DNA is TGTGCCAGCAGACGACAGGGCCGCAATCAGCCCCAGCATTTT.

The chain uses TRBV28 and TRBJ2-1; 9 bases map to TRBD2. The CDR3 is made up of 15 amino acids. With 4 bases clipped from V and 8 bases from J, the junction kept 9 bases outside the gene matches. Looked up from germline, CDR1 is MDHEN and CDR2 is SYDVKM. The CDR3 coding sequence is TGTGCCAGCAGTTCCACCTCCCTAGCGGGACATGAGCAGTTCTTC. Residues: CASSSTSLAGHEQFF.